This T cell receptor beta chain was retrieved from a study of shared clonotypes between healthy human individuals. With regard to this clone: The antigen is not known. The same CDR3 also results from other DNA sequences found in this sample.

This table comes from immunoSEQ multiplex PCR, and its TCRdb copy is limited to in-frame clones, with some not included. Of roughly 2.6 million clones in the sample, over 85% are singletons; the top ten hold about 0.13%. Overall study results and limits: As a rule, naive subsets had a larger estimated richness than memory subsets. Researchers sampled blood only, noting tissue repertoires likely differ.

Nashville, Tennessee was home to all donors, who were Caucasian adults. It was into CD45RA+ naive and CD45RA-negative memory subsets that the CD4+ cells were split. CDR1 and CDR2 from the germline V gene are SGHRS and YFSETQ. The CDR3 length is 13 residues. Trimming removed 3 bases from V and 3 bases from J, with 8 bases in between. Sequences were obtained from naive CD4+ T cells sorted from blood. Regarding subset: CD45RA+ positively selected. The V gene is TRBV5-1, the J gene TRBJ2-3; D possibly corresponds to TRBD2 (6 bases). The source is a man aged 18 to 29 in good health. The CDR3 protein is CASSSGVTDTQYF. CDR3 DNA sequence: TGCGCCAGCAGCTCGGGGGTTACAGATACGCAGTATTTT.